Only a few counts were recorded for the clone carrying this T cell receptor (beta chain). With 3 bases removed from V and 5 bases from J, the gap between germline ends came to 10 bases. The CDR3 covers 13 residues. Germline V gene data show CDR1 as MNHNY and CDR2 as SVGAGI (reference sequence). The data are from a study of T cells in Graves' hyperthyroidism and ophthalmopathy. Amplification targeted TCR beta CDR3 regions from RNA transcripts. RT-PCR in the first round (using the HTBI primer set) targeted the TCR CDR3. TCRdb itself ran the multiplex PCR reads through MiXCR, one entry per CDR3 protein. The data hold under 550,000 distinct CDR3 sequences, with roughly 15% observed a single time.

This sequence was found in a woman between 18 and 29 years old with Graves' hyperthyroidism. The material sequenced was blood. The chain combines TRBV6-6 with TRBJ2-5; no reliable D call. The CDR3 here is CASSYGVAETQYF. Here the CDR3 DNA reads TGTGCCAGCAGTTATGGGGTCGCGGAGACCCAGTACTTC.